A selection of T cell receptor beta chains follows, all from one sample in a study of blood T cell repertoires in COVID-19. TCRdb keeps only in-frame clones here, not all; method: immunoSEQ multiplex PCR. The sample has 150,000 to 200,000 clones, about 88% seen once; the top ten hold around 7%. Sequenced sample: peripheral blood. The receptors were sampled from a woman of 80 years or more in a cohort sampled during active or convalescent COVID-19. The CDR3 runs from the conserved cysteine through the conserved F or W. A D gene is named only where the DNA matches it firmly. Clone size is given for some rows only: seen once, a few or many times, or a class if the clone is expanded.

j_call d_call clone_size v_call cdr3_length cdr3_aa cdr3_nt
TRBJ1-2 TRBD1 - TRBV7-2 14 CASSSYDRGKGYTF TGTGCCAGCAGCTCCTACGACAGGGGGAAGGGCTACACCTTC
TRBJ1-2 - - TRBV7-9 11 CASSRDTGYTF TGTGCCAGCAGTCGGGACACTGGCTACACCTTC
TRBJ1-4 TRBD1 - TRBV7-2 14 CASSFDRVGEKLFF TGTGCCAGCAGCTTCGACAGGGTGGGTGAAAAACTGTTTTTT
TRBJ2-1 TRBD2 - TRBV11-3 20 CASSSIGRTSGYSSYNEQFF TGTGCCAGCAGCTCAATAGGTCGGACTAGCGGTTATAGCTCCTACAATGAGCAGTTCTTC
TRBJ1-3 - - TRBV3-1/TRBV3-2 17 CASSEWGRGASGNTIYF TGTGCCAGCAGCGAGTGGGGGAGGGGAGCTTCGGGAAACACCATATATTTT
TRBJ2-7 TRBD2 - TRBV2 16 CASRNLLAGDAYEQYF TGTGCCAGCAGGAATTTACTAGCGGGGGACGCTTACGAGCAGTACTTC
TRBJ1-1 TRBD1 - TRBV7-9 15 CASSRIGQANTEAFF TGTGCCAGCAGCCGAATTGGACAGGCGAACACTGAAGCTTTCTTT
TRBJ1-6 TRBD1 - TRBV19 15 CASSLGQGFGSPLHF TGTGCCAGTAGTCTGGGACAGGGTTTTGGATCACCCCTCCACTTT
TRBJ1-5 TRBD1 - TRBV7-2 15 CASSTRTGGNQPQHF TGTGCCAGCAGCACCAGGACAGGGGGCAATCAGCCCCAGCATTTT
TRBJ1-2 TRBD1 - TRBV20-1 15 CSASSPDRGRHGYTF TGCAGTGCTAGTTCCCCAGACAGGGGGCGACATGGCTACACCTTC
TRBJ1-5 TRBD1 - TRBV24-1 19 CATSAGQGKAPLSNQPQHF TGTGCCACCAGTGCCGGACAGGGGAAAGCGCCTCTTTCAAATCAGCCCCAGCATTTT
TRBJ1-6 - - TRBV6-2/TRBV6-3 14 CASSYDPRNSPLHF TGTGCCAGCAGTTACGACCCGAGGAATTCACCCCTCCACTTT
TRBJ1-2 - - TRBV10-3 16 CAISIQTGLANYGYTF TGTGCCATCAGCATTCAAACAGGCTTAGCTAACTATGGCTACACCTTC
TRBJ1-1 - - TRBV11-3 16 CASSLGGGTSNTEAFF TGTGCCAGCAGCTTAGGGGGGGGCACCTCGAACACTGAAGCTTTCTTT
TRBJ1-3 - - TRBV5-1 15 CASSLGGNSGNTIYF TGCGCCAGCAGCTTGGGAGGGAACTCTGGAAACACCATATATTTT
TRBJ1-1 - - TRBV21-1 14 CASSVLSGGTEAFF TGTGCCAGCAGCGTCCTAAGCGGAGGCACTGAAGCTTTCTTT
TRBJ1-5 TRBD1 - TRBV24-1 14 CATSGTGFAQPQHF TGTGCCACCAGTGGGACAGGCTTTGCTCAGCCCCAGCATTTT
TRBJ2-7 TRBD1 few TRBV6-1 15 CASSELTGGNYEQYF TGTGCCAGCAGTGAATTAACAGGGGGTAACTACGAGCAGTACTTC
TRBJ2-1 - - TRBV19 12 CASSMTRWEQFF TGTGCCAGTAGTATGACAAGGTGGGAGCAGTTCTTC
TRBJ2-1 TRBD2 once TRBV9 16 CASSVASASGHNEQFF TGTGCCAGCAGCGTAGCATCGGCTAGCGGGCACAATGAGCAGTTCTTC
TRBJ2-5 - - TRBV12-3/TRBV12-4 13 CASNLGAVKTQYF TGTGCCAGCAATTTAGGAGCGGTGAAGACCCAGTACTTC
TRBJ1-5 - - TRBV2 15 CASSELAGGNQPQHF TGTGCCAGCAGTGAATTGGCAGGGGGCAATCAGCCCCAGCATTTT
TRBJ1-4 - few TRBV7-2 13 CASRSNTGEKLFF TGTGCCAGCAGGAGTAATACAGGGGAAAAACTGTTTTTT